This passage covers 25 T cell receptor beta chains from one sample sequenced in a study of CD8+CD57+ T cells in acquired aplastic anemia. The TCR beta profiling, which covered VDJ combination and CDR3 sequence, was carried out using genomic DNA as the template. Each CDR3 protein is one row after TCRdb ran MiXCR on the reads. The sample shows just over 450,000 distinct CDR3 sequences, about a third of them seen only once. Previously, flow cytometry had revealed CD8+CD57+ cell expansion in the patients chosen for sequencing. The sample comprised sorted CD4+, CD8+, or CD8+CD57+ T cells (not recorded which) from PBMCs. All receptors come from a human donor with aplastic anemia.

This rearrangement joins TRBV20-1 to TRBJ2-4, with TRBD2 matching 14 bases. The CDR3 runs 16 residues. Unmatched junction bases numbered 4, after V lost 1 base and J lost 5 bases. Germline V gene data show CDR1 as DFQATT and CDR2 as SNEGSKA (reference sequence). CDR3 sequence (DNA): TGCAGTGCTAGAGTTTTGGGACTAGCGGGGGAAAACATTCAGTACTTC. Residues: CSARVLGLAGENIQYF.

To note about this clonotype: This clone may be a read error of a much larger clone one base away. The conserved phenylalanine or tryptophan is not found at the CDR3 terminus, so this likely reflects a read error. The rearrangement joins TRBV20-1 to TRBJ1-5; no definite D call. The CDR3 has 14 residues. Looked up from germline, CDR1 is DFQATT and CDR2 is SNEGSKA (reference sequence). The V and J ends lost 3 bases and 0 bases respectively, with 9 bases between them. The DNA for the CDR3 is TGCAGTGCTAGCCGAGGAGATAGCAATCAGCCCCAGCATCTT. The encoded protein is CSASRGDSNQPQHL.

This clonotype was seen at least ten times. Its ends do not fully match the called genes, so a read error is possible. The chain couples TRBV10-2 to TRBJ2-2; 9 bases fit TRBD2. Per the germline V gene, CDR1 is WSHSY and CDR2 is SAAADI. This CDR3 has 18 amino acids. The chain's CDR3 is CASSQSTLAGVFTGELFF. For the CDR3, the DNA is TGCGCCAGCAGTCAGTCAACCTTAGCGGGGGTGTTTACCGGGGAGCTGTTTTTT.

There are many counts of this clonotype. The gene calls are TRBV29-1 and TRBJ1-1; D is unclear. Germline V gene sequence: CDR1 SQVTM, CDR2 ANQGSEA. V was clipped by 2 bases and J by 0 bases, with 4 bases between them. The CDR3 has 12 residues. The CDR3 region has the DNA TGCAGCGTTGAATTACTGAACACTGAAGCTTTCTTT. Amino acids: CSVELLNTEAFF.

The CDR3 nucleotides read TGTGCCACCAGTGATCAAGGGGATCGGAATGAGCAGTTCTTC. Amino acids: CATSDQGDRNEQFF. J is TRBJ2-1 and V is TRBV24-1, with D perhaps TRBD1 (5 bases). Germline V gene sequence: CDR1 KGHDR, CDR2 SFDVKD. The CDR3 has 14 residues. Between the trimmed V and J ends, which lost 3 bases and 7 bases, there was a span of 12 bases.

V is TRBV12-3 or TRBV12-4 and J is TRBJ2-3, with D maybe TRBD2 (7 bases). V was pared by 4 bases and J by 8 bases, with 16 bases between. This CDR3 region has 14 residues. The CDR3 nucleotides read TGTGCCAGCAGTTCCCGGACTAGGGGGGGTACGCAGTATTTT. It translates to CASSSRTRGGTQYF.

The V and J genes are TRBV9 and TRBJ2-5; the D is unclear. The CDR3 extends over 15 amino acids. Germline-derived CDR1 and CDR2 are SGDLS and YYNGEE. V lost 0 bases and J 5 bases, leaving 14 bases between the germline ends. The CDR3 sequence: CASSVDVASYETQYF. CDR3 coding DNA: TGTGCCAGCAGCGTAGATGTCGCCTCCTATGAGACCCAGTACTTC.

This clonotype was seen ten or more times. The chain links TRBV9 to TRBJ2-5; TRBD2 matches at 14 bases. V lost 3 bases and J lost 4; bases outside the gene matches: 2. The length of the CDR3 is 15 residues. The germline CDR1 and CDR2 sequences are SGDLS and YYNGEE. The CDR3 loop reads CASSAGLAGGETQYF. The DNA of the CDR3 is TGTGCCAGCAGCGCCGGACTAGCGGGAGGAGAGACCCAGTACTTC. Using reference TRBV9 and TRBJ2-5 for the parts outside the CDR3, the full variable domain is DSGVTQTPKHLITATGQRVTLRCSPRSGDLSVYWYQQSLDQGLQFLIQYYNGEERAKGNILERFSAQQFPDLHSELNLSSLELGDSALYFCASSAGLAGGETQYFGPGTRLLVL.

CDR3: CASRDRGFGEQYF. In nucleotides, the CDR3 is TGTGCCAGCCGGGACAGGGGATTTGGCGAGCAGTACTTC. The V call is TRBV2, the J call TRBJ2-7, with 10 bases fitting TRBD1. V was clipped by 8 bases and J by 6 bases; unmatched bases: 7. There are 13 residues in the CDR3. The V gene's germline CDR1 is SNHLY and CDR2 FYNNEI.

The rearrangement joins TRBV5-4 to TRBJ2-1, with a tentative D call TRBD2 (6 bases). Per germline, CDR1 SGHNT and CDR2 YYREEE (reference sequence). Trimming cost V 6 bases and J 8 bases, with 18 bases left between them. CDR3 size: 14 residues. CDR3 DNA: TGTGCCAGCAAGAGGGAGGTCCGTATCGATGAGCAGTTCTTC. Protein sequence: CASKREVRIDEQFF.

The chain uses TRBV10-3 and TRBJ2-2; 10 bases are shared with TRBD2. With V trimmed by 0 bases and J by 1 base, 11 bases remained unmatched. The germline gives CDR1 ENHRY, CDR2 SYGVKD. This CDR3 spans 20 amino acids. The CDR3 sequence is CAISESIFLAGVVNTGELFF. CDR3 sequence (DNA): TGTGCCATCAGTGAGTCGATTTTTCTAGCGGGGGTGGTGAACACCGGGGAGCTGTTTTTT.

The chain couples TRBV5-1 to TRBJ2-1; 8 nucleotides agree with TRBD2. Germline trimming cut 4 bases from V and 6 bases from J; bases unmatched to any gene: 6. The CDR3 is 14 amino acids. The germline gives CDR1 SGHRS, CDR2 YFSETQ. In DNA form, the CDR3 reads TGCGCCAGCAGCAGGGGACTAGATTCCAATGAGCAGTTCTTC. This encodes CASSRGLDSNEQFF.

This clonotype occurred many times. The chain couples TRBV15 to TRBJ1-6; 9 nucleotides align to TRBD1. CDR1 and CDR2 (germline): LNHNV, YYDKDF (reference sequence). The CDR3 consists of 13 residues. The V gene end was trimmed by 5 bases and the J gene end by 8 bases; junction bases not matched to a gene: 1. CDR3 loop: CATSRTGDSPLHF. The CDR3 nucleotides are TGTGCCACCAGCCGGACAGGGGATTCACCCCTCCACTTT.

This clonotype was counted ten times or more. V is TRBV20-1 and J is TRBJ1-2; D gene unclear. The CDR3 is 13 amino acids. Germline V gene sequence: CDR1 DFQATT, CDR2 SNEGSKA (reference sequence). V lost 3 bases and J lost 8, with 16 bases in between. The chain's CDR3 is CSASGQPGKGYTF. The DNA of the CDR3 is TGCAGTGCTAGCGGGCAGCCTGGGAAGGGCTACACCTTC.

A single count supports this clonotype. The V call is TRBV5-5, the J call TRBJ1-1, with 11 nucleotides matching TRBD1. Unmatched junction bases numbered 7, after V lost 2 bases and J lost 7 bases. The CDR3 spans 15 residues. In germline, CDR1 is SGHKS, CDR2 YYEKEE (reference sequence). Here the CDR3 DNA reads TGTGCCAGCAGCTTTGCCGGGACAGGGGGGATTGAAGCTTTCTTT. Its translation: CASSFAGTGGIEAFF.

This clonotype was recorded many times. This rearrangement joins TRBV12-3 or TRBV12-4 to TRBJ2-3; possible D gene TRBD2, 5 bases. Trimming removed 3 bases at V and 6 bases at J, with 10 bases between. This CDR3 spans 13 amino acids. This chain's CDR3 is CASSFDGIDTQYF. CDR3 DNA: TGTGCCAGCAGTTTTGACGGGATCGATACGCAGTATTTT.

Concerning this clonotype: One end of the junction does not line up with germline, which may come from a read error. The chain is built from TRBV11-2 and TRBJ1-1; TRBD1 matches 7 bases. Looked up from germline, CDR1 is SGHAT and CDR2 is FQNNGV. The CDR3 runs 16 residues. CDR3 amino acids: CASSFRSQGLNTEASF. The CDR3 DNA reads TGTGCCAGCAGCTTCCGATCACAGGGGTTGAACACTGAAGCTTCCTTT.

This clonotype was seen ten or more times. The chain has TRBV5-1 and TRBJ1-6; unclear D gene. Trimming removed 6 bases from V and 6 bases from J, with 13 bases in between. Germline V gene data show CDR1 as SGHRS and CDR2 as YFSETQ. The CDR3 extends over 14 amino acids. The CDR3 reads CASTTGDSNSPLHF. The CDR3 DNA is TGCGCCAGCACCACGGGCGATAGTAATTCACCCCTCCACTTT.

The chain carries TRBV14 and TRBJ2-7, with D perhaps TRBD1 (6 bases). The DNA end is a closer match to TRBJ2-5, so the J assignment may be wrong. Germline loops: CDR1 SGHDN, CDR2 FVKESK. The CDR3 contains 15 residues. Here the CDR3 reads CASSKLTGFQETQYF. Here the CDR3 DNA reads TGTGCCAGCAGCAAACTAACAGGGTTTCAAGAGACCCAGTACTTC.

The gene calls are TRBV3-1 and TRBJ1-1; D is possibly TRBD1 (5 bases). V lost 2 bases to trimming and J lost 10 bases, with 11 bases between them. CDR3 size: 12 residues. Germline loops: CDR1 LGHDT, CDR2 YNNKEL (reference sequence). CDR3 DNA: TGTGCCAGCAGCCAACCGGGGGGGGGAGCTTTCTTT. Its protein is CASSQPGGGAFF.

This clonotype was seen at least ten times. The V call is TRBV19, the J call TRBJ1-5; D is unclear. CDR3 size: 13 residues. Germline CDR1 reads LNHDA; CDR2 reads SQIVND (reference sequence). Trimming stripped 9 bases from V and 6 bases from J, with 15 bases between. The CDR3 reads CASRTEIGQPQHF. CDR3 DNA: TGTGCCAGCCGAACGGAAATCGGTCAGCCCCAGCATTTT.

The J gene is TRBJ2-5, the V gene TRBV27; D unclear. Deletions cut 6 bases from V and 0 bases from J, with 11 bases between. This CDR3 is built from 14 residues. Germline CDR1 MNHEY, CDR2 SMNVEV (reference sequence). The DNA for the CDR3 is TGTGCCAGCAGACCAAATACCTACCAAGAGACCCAGTACTTC. Translated, it gives CASRPNTYQETQYF.

This clonotype came up many times. The rearrangement uses TRBV12-3 or TRBV12-4 and TRBJ1-1, with TRBD1 as a possible D gene (5 bases). CDR3 length equals 12 residues. The V end was cut by 7 bases, the J end by 4 bases, with 10 bases between. CDR3 loop: CASNPGATEAFF. DNA of the CDR3: TGTGCCAGCAACCCTGGGGCCACTGAAGCTTTCTTT.

On this clonotype: A read error may be the cause here, since a much bigger clone is one base away. This sequence joins TRBV19 and TRBJ2-5; TRBD2 matches 7 bases. V shed 5 bases, J shed 5 bases, and the junction held 8 bases outside the gene matches. The CDR3 length is 14 residues. Germline values: CDR1 LNHDA, CDR2 SQIVND (reference sequence). CDR3: CASSVRDYGETQYF. DNA of the CDR3: TGTGCCAGTAGTGTTCGGGACTACGGGGAGACCCAGTACTTC.

As regards this clonotype: Since a much larger clone is just one base distant, this may be a read error. A read error is likely, as this CDR3 ends without the conserved phenylalanine or tryptophan. CDR3 amino acids: CASSMGPSDGYTL. For the CDR3, the DNA is TGTGCCAGCAGCATGGGCCCCTCTGATGGCTACACCCTC. The gene calls are TRBV9 and TRBJ1-2; D gene uncertain. The germline V gene encodes CDR1 SGDLS and CDR2 YYNGEE. The V and J ends lost 4 bases and 6 bases respectively, with 13 bases between them. CDR3 length: 13 amino acids.